Presented here are 26 T cell receptor beta chains from one specimen sequenced in a study of CD8 T cells in Susac syndrome. Reverse transcription of about 0.45 to 1 ug RNA was carried out with random hexamers. TCRdb passed the immunoSEQ multiplex PCR reads through MiXCR, listing each CDR3 protein once. The data show about 60,000 distinct CDR3 sequences, approximately 92% seen once. Material for sequencing was CD8+ T cells from PBMCs. Receptors were obtained from a human donor in good health.

This rearrangement joins TRBV5-1 to TRBJ2-3; 9 nucleotides match TRBD2. Germline V gives CDR1 SGHRS, CDR2 YFSETQ. After removal of 0 bases from V and 4 bases from J, the junction contained 6 bases not matched to a gene. The CDR3 loop spans 16 amino acids. The CDR3 bases are TGCGCCAGCAGCTTGGCGGCGGGGGGGCCCCCAGATACGCAGTATTTT. Translation gives CASSLAAGGPPDTQYF. Full variable domain (remainder filled in from reference TRBV5-1 and TRBJ2-3): KAGVTQTPRYLIKTRGQQVTLSCSPISGHRSVSWYQQTPGQGLQFLFEYFSETQRNKGNFPGRFSGRQFSNSRSEMNVSTLELGDSALYLCASSLAAGGPPDTQYFGPGTRLTVL.

V gene TRBV4-1 combines with J gene TRBJ2-3, with D unclear. CDR1 and CDR2 from the germline V gene are MGHRA and YSYEKL. V was pared by 0 bases and J by 2 bases, with 6 bases between. CDR3 length equals 14 residues. This CDR3 is CASSQESPTDTQYF. CDR3 DNA: TGCGCCAGCAGCCAAGAAAGCCCCACAGATACGCAGTATTTT.

V gene TRBV23-1 combines with J gene TRBJ2-7; D not certain. TRBV23-1 is designated an ORF whose function remains uncertain. The CDR3 spans 15 residues. The V gene lost 7 bases and the J gene lost 0 bases, with 16 bases spanning the gap. In DNA form, the CDR3 reads TGCGCCAGCAATCTTACTCAGGTGTCCTCCTACGAGCAGTACTTC. This translates into CASNLTQVSSYEQYF.

CDR3 protein: CASSFASFSYEQYF. In DNA form, the CDR3 reads TGTGCCAGCAGCTTCGCCAGTTTCTCCTACGAGCAGTACTTC. This rearrangement joins TRBV11-1 to TRBJ2-7; the D is unclear. The CDR3 sequence is 14 residues long. Germline V gene data show CDR1 as SGHAT and CDR2 as FQDESV (reference sequence). Between the trimmed V and J ends, which lost 3 bases and 0 bases, there was a span of 9 bases. Variable domain in full (rest from reference TRBV11-1 and TRBJ2-7): EAEVAQSPRYKITEKSQAVAFWCDPISGHATLYWYRQILGQGPELLVQFQDESVVDDSQLPKDRFSAERLKGVDSTLKIQPAELGDSAMYLCASSFASFSYEQYFGPGTRLTVT.

The chain combines TRBV11-2 with TRBJ1-2, with no clear D. Trimming took off 1 base at V and 7 bases at J, with 13 bases between the two ends. There are 14 residues in the CDR3. The V gene's germline CDR1 is SGHAT and CDR2 FQNNGV. The CDR3, as DNA: TGTGCCAGCAGCTTAGGGCCGGGGAGAGGTGGCTACACCTTC. Protein: CASSLGPGRGGYTF. Full variable domain (remainder filled in from reference TRBV11-2 and TRBJ1-2): EAGVAQSPRYKIIEKRQSVAFWCNPISGHATLYWYQQILGQGPKLLIQFQNNGVVDDSQLPKDRFSAERLKGVDSTLKIQPAKLEDSAVYLCASSLGPGRGGYTFGSGTRLTVV.

The chain combines TRBV5-1 with TRBJ2-7, with TRBD2 as a possible D gene (5 bases). Germline assignment: CDR1 SGHRS and CDR2 YFSETQ. The CDR3 runs to 13 residues. Trimming left V 5 bases short and J 3 bases short, with 12 bases between. CDR3 coding DNA: TGCGCCAGCAGACGCGGACTGAGCTACGAGCAGTACTTC. Its translation: CASRRGLSYEQYF.

This clonotype was detected only once. CDR3: CASREGQSYEQYF. CDR3 in DNA: TGTGCCAGCAGGGAGGGACAGAGCTACGAGCAGTACTTC. V gene TRBV5-5 combines with J gene TRBJ2-7; maybe TRBD1 (7 bases). V was pared by 5 bases and J by 3 bases, with 12 bases between. The germline V gene encodes CDR1 SGHKS and CDR2 YYEKEE (reference sequence). This CDR3 comprises 13 residues.

The chain joins TRBV27 to TRBJ1-1; possibly TRBD1 for D (5 bases). Germline lookup yields CDR1 MNHEY and CDR2 SMNVEV (reference sequence). CDR3 size: 13 residues. Deletions cut 5 bases from V and 6 bases from J, with 13 bases between. As DNA, the CDR3 is TGTGCCAGCAGTCTAGGGACGGCCGCTGAAGCTTTCTTT. It encodes CASSLGTAAEAFF.

The genes are TRBV6-1 and TRBJ2-3, with D possibly matching TRBD2 (7 bases). This CDR3 comprises 16 residues. Between the trimmed V and J ends, which lost 5 bases and 0 bases, there was a span of 15 bases. Germline V lookup: CDR1 MNHNS, CDR2 SASEGT. CDR3 sequence reads: CASSLGGPTSTDTQYF. The DNA for the CDR3 is TGTGCCAGCAGTCTCGGGGGGCCCACTAGCACAGATACGCAGTATTTT.

V gene TRBV11-2 combines with J gene TRBJ2-1, with 9 bases aligning to TRBD2. J lost 2 bases, V lost 2 bases, and 1 base had no gene match. In germline, CDR1 is SGHAT, CDR2 FQNNGV. The CDR3 loop spans 15 amino acids. CDR3 DNA: TGTGCCAGCAGCTTAAGCGGGGGGACCTACAATGAGCAGTTCTTC. Amino acids: CASSLSGGTYNEQFF.

The J gene is TRBJ2-2, the V gene TRBV10-3, with D unresolved. Trimming stripped 10 bases from V and 0 bases from J, with 15 bases between. The length of the CDR3 is 15 residues. Germline CDR1 and CDR2: ENHRY and SYGVKD. CDR3 coding DNA: TGTGCCACCTCCCCGGGCGCGACGAACACCGGGGAGCTGTTTTTT. Protein product: CATSPGATNTGELFF.

The table lists this clonotype with a count of one. V gene TRBV12-5 combines with J gene TRBJ2-2; D is possibly TRBD2 (5 bases). The CDR3 sequence is 15 residues long. Germline loops: CDR1 LGHNT, CDR2 FRNRAP. V was shortened by 0 bases and J by 2 bases, with 7 bases between the two germline ends. The CDR3 nucleotides are TGTGCTAGTGGTTTGGTAGCGGACAACACCGGGGAGCTGTTTTTT. It is translated as CASGLVADNTGELFF.

The chain carries TRBV29-1 and TRBJ2-7, with TRBD1 matching 8 bases. V was pared by 5 bases and J by 3 bases, with 6 bases of the junction left unmatched. Germline V gene data show CDR1 as SQVTM and CDR2 as ANQGSEA. CDR3 size: 13 residues. The CDR3 bases are TGCAGCGTTCTGACAGGGGAAGTCTACGAGCAGTACTTC. This translates into CSVLTGEVYEQYF.

This chain links TRBV19 with TRBJ2-2; 10 bases align to TRBD2. Germline-derived CDR1 and CDR2 are LNHDA and SQIVND (reference sequence). V was pared by 9 bases and J by 0 bases, with 4 bases of the junction left unmatched. The CDR3 runs 15 residues. This CDR3 is CASSGLAANTGELFF. CDR3 nucleotide sequence: TGTGCCAGCTCTGGACTAGCGGCGAACACCGGGGAGCTGTTTTTT.

The chain employs TRBV15 and TRBJ1-5; TRBD1 is a possible D gene (5 bases). The V end was cut by 0 bases, the J end by 5 bases, with 11 bases between. CDR1 and CDR2 from the germline V gene are LNHNV and YYDKDF (reference sequence). This CDR3 has 15 residues. The CDR3 loop is CATSREEGQYQPQHF. The CDR3 DNA reads TGTGCCACCAGCAGAGAAGAGGGGCAATATCAGCCCCAGCATTTT.

V is TRBV28 and J is TRBJ2-7; 7 bases fit TRBD1. The CDR3 spans 18 residues. CDR1 is MDHEN and CDR2 is SYDVKM in the germline V gene. With 5 bases clipped from V and 6 bases from J, the junction kept 22 bases outside the gene matches. CDR3 in amino acids: CASSLPQSAGQVVFEQYF. The CDR3, as DNA: TGTGCCAGCAGTCTCCCGCAGTCAGCAGGACAGGTAGTCTTCGAGCAGTACTTC.

This clonotype has more than one count but fewer than ten. This chain connects TRBV29-1 to TRBJ2-7, with 7 bases matching TRBD1. The J segment lost 3 bases and the V segment lost 2 bases, leaving 4 bases of the junction unmatched. Germline CDR1 is SQVTM and CDR2 is ANQGSEA. This CDR3 is built from 13 residues. CDR3 amino acids: CSVENRGDYEQYF. The CDR3 nucleotides read TGCAGCGTTGAAAACAGGGGCGACTACGAGCAGTACTTC.

The chain couples TRBV14 to TRBJ2-1; tentative D call: TRBD1 (6 bases). V was pared by 5 bases and J by 0 bases, with 11 bases between. There are 15 residues in the CDR3. CDR1 is SGHDN and CDR2 is FVKESK in the germline V gene. CDR3: CASSGDRSSYNEQFF. In DNA, the CDR3 is TGTGCCAGCAGCGGCGACAGGAGCTCCTACAATGAGCAGTTCTTC.

The chain combines TRBV30 with TRBJ1-1; D unresolved. V lost 3 bases and J lost 4, with 12 bases in between. Germline V gene data show CDR1 as GTSNPN and CDR2 as SVGIG (reference sequence). This CDR3 spans 13 amino acids. The DNA for the CDR3 is TGTGCCTGGAGACAAATAGGGAGCACTGAAGCTTTCTTT. Protein product: CAWRQIGSTEAFF.

The chain is built from TRBV19 and TRBJ2-1, with 7 bases matching TRBD1. Germline V gene sequence: CDR1 LNHDA, CDR2 SQIVND (reference sequence). J gave up 8 bases and V 1 base, and 8 bases lay outside the gene matches. The CDR3 extends over 15 amino acids. The CDR3 here is CASSIGRGRPDEQFF. Here the CDR3 DNA reads TGTGCCAGTAGTATAGGAAGGGGGCGACCTGATGAGCAGTTCTTC. Complete variable domain (other parts from reference TRBV19 and TRBJ2-1): DGGITQSPKYLFRKEGQNVTLSCEQNLNHDAMYWYRQDPGQGLRLIYYSQIVNDFQKGDIAEGYSVSREKKESFPLTVTSAQKNPTAFYLCASSIGRGRPDEQFFGPGTRLTVL.

In this sample, this clonotype turned up once. CDR3: CASSLAAETNYGYTF. DNA for the CDR3: TGTGCCAGCAGTTTAGCGGCAGAGACGAACTATGGCTACACCTTC. The chain joins TRBV28 to TRBJ1-2, with D hard to call. V was pared by 2 bases and J by 2 bases, with 12 bases between. Germline CDR1 is MDHEN and CDR2 is SYDVKM. The CDR3 has 15 residues.

This sequence joins TRBV20-1 and TRBJ2-3, with a possible D match to TRBD2 (7 bases). Between the trimmed V and J ends, which lost 1 base and 6 bases, there was a span of 14 bases. Looked up from germline, CDR1 is DFQATT and CDR2 is SNEGSKA (reference sequence). The length of the CDR3 is 14 residues. Here the CDR3 reads CSARGGGSGDTQYF. CDR3 nucleotides: TGCAGTGCTAGAGGGGGGGGCTCCGGGGATACGCAGTATTTT.

The rearrangement joins TRBV7-9 to TRBJ1-4; D unresolved. Trimming took off 5 bases at V and 0 bases at J, with 13 bases between the two ends. This CDR3 has 16 residues. CDR1 and CDR2 (germline): SEHNR, FQNEAQ (reference sequence). CDR3 nucleotide sequence: TGTGCCAGCAGCCCCTACCCGGCGGCAACTAATGAAAAACTGTTTTTT. Translation: CASSPYPAATNEKLFF.

The V gene is TRBV12-3 or TRBV12-4, the J gene TRBJ1-4; weak D call: TRBD1 (5 bases). This CDR3 has 19 residues. Trimming left V 5 bases short and J 2 bases short, with 24 bases between. Here the CDR3 reads CASSPSGTSLRSTNEKLFF. CDR3 bases: TGTGCCAGCAGTCCCTCCGGGACCTCCCTCAGGAGCACTAATGAAAAACTGTTTTTT.

The V and J genes are TRBV13 and TRBJ2-7; no clear D gene. The CDR3 totals 13 residues. Between the trimmed V and J ends, which lost 5 bases and 4 bases, there was a span of 12 bases. Germline-derived CDR1 and CDR2 are PRHDT and FYEKMQ (reference sequence). The CDR3, as DNA: TGTGCCAGCAGCCTTCGACGAGATTACGAGCAGTACTTC. Translating gives CASSLRRDYEQYF. The whole variable domain, filled in from reference TRBV13 and TRBJ2-7, reads AAGVIQSPRHLIKEKRETATLKCYPIPRHDTVYWYQQGPGQDPQFLISFYEKMQSDKGSIPDRFSAQQFSDYHSELNMSSLELGDSALYFCASSLRRDYEQYFGPGTRLTVT.

This chain joins TRBV27 and TRBJ1-1; tentatively, D is TRBD1 (5 bases). This CDR3 is 14 amino acids long. Germline V gene data show CDR1 as MNHEY and CDR2 as SMNVEV (reference sequence). With 5 bases removed from V and 0 bases from J, the gap between germline ends came to 10 bases. The CDR3: CASSVTDVNTEAFF. The CDR3 coding sequence is TGTGCCAGCAGTGTGACAGATGTGAACACTGAAGCTTTCTTT.